A single sample is the source of the 27 T cell receptor beta chains below, sequenced in a study of blood T cells in healthy people across ages. Sample-barcoded 5' priming and a J-beta primer mix drove a second PCR of roughly 6 to 12 cycles. TCRdb re-called the 5' RACE reads with MiXCR, one entry per CDR3 protein. The sample records 1.5 million to 2 million distinct CDR3 sequences, about 35% being singletons. Sample: blood. Receptors originate from a woman aged 25 to 39 in good health.

As concerns this clonotype: One end of the junction does not line up with germline, which may come from a read error. The chain combines TRBV9 with TRBJ1-4; no reliable D call. The V gene's germline CDR1 is SGDLS and CDR2 YYNGEE. The CDR3 consists of 16 residues. As DNA, the CDR3 is TGTGCCAGCAGCGTAGACCGGGGAACAACTAATGAAAAACCGTTTTTT. Protein sequence: CASSVDRGTTNEKPFF.

In regard to this clonotype: The junction departs from the called germline gene at one end, perhaps through a read error. The chain has TRBV7-8 and TRBJ1-1, with D perhaps matching TRBD1 (5 bases). CDR3 length equals 13 residues. Germline CDR1 is SGHVS and CDR2 is FQNEAQ. Here the CDR3 reads CACRARGHTEAFF. The CDR3 region has the DNA TGTGCCTGCAGAGCAAGGGGTCACACTGAAGCTTTCTTT.

This chain connects TRBV6-2 or TRBV6-3 to TRBJ2-1; a possible D gene is TRBD2 (6 bases). The germline gives CDR1 MNHEY, CDR2 SVGEGT. V was cut by 7 bases and J by 8 bases, with 24 bases left in between. The CDR3 runs 16 residues. The CDR3 spells CASTKGSRGVRDEQFF. CDR3 DNA sequence: TGTGCCAGCACCAAAGGGTCGCGGGGCGTACGCGATGAGCAGTTCTTC.

This clonotype was seen a handful of times. This sequence joins TRBV20-1 and TRBJ2-2; D unclear. Germline assignment: CDR1 DFQATT and CDR2 SNEGSKA (reference sequence). The CDR3 length is 13 residues. V was cut by 6 bases and J by 8 bases, with 16 bases left in between. The CDR3 DNA is TGCAGTGCCCCGAGACCGGGCGTGGGGGAGCTGTTTTTT. Its translation: CSAPRPGVGELFF.

This clonotype was picked up a small number of times. The chain has TRBV20-1 and TRBJ2-5; possibly TRBD1 for D (6 bases). The CDR3 is 19 amino acids. V lost 5 bases and J lost 5, with 33 bases in between. Germline CDR1 DFQATT, CDR2 SNEGSKA (reference sequence). The CDR3 sequence: CSASPSVGGKWLALETQYF. In DNA form, the CDR3 reads TGCAGTGCTTCCCCATCCGTAGGGGGTAAATGGCTCGCACTGGAGACCCAGTACTTC.

This sequence joins TRBV30 and TRBJ1-5; D remains ambiguous. Germline V gene sequence: CDR1 GTSNPN, CDR2 SVGIG (reference sequence). Trimming took off 0 bases at V and 7 bases at J, with 13 bases between the two ends. The length of the CDR3 is 14 residues. The CDR3 DNA sequence: TGTGCCTGGAGTGTACCGTCGAGGAACCAGCCCCAGCATTTT. This encodes CAWSVPSRNQPQHF.

This chain joins TRBV5-1 and TRBJ2-1, with a possible D match to TRBD2 (5 bases). The length of the CDR3 is 15 residues. The germline V gene encodes CDR1 SGHRS and CDR2 YFSETQ. V was cut by 8 bases and J by 4 bases, with 19 bases left in between. The DNA of the CDR3 is TGCGCCAGATTAGAGGGTAGTAGTCAGTACAATGAGCAGTTCTTC. The encoded protein is CARLEGSSQYNEQFF.

This clonotype was seen a few times. The chain uses TRBV5-1 and TRBJ2-3, with D unresolved. The germline V gene encodes CDR1 SGHRS and CDR2 YFSETQ. The CDR3 length is 15 residues. V was shortened by 1 base and J by 2 bases, with 11 bases between the two germline ends. CDR3 protein: CASSLNSASTDTQYF. In nucleotides, the CDR3 is TGCGCCAGCAGCTTGAATTCGGCTTCCACAGATACGCAGTATTTT.

This chain uses TRBV3-1 with TRBJ1-1, with D possibly matching TRBD1 (5 bases). The CDR3 sequence is 15 residues long. The V end was cut by 3 bases, the J end by 0 bases, with 11 bases between. Germline lookup yields CDR1 LGHDT and CDR2 YNNKEL (reference sequence). The CDR3 DNA reads TGTGCCAGCAGCCATCCCGGGGGAATGAACACTGAAGCTTTCTTT. It translates to CASSHPGGMNTEAFF.

This clonotype was picked up a small number of times. The chain uses TRBV7-6 and TRBJ2-1; unclear D gene. This CDR3 is built from 11 residues. The germline V gene has CDR1 SGHVS and CDR2 FNYEAQ. V shed 5 bases and J shed 8 bases, with 7 bases lying between them. The CDR3 is CASSVNYEQFF. In nucleotides, the CDR3 is TGTGCCAGCAGCGTAAATTATGAGCAGTTCTTC.

The CDR3 nucleotides are TGTGCCAGCGGGGACGCCTACGAGCAGTACTTC. Its protein product is CASGDAYEQYF. V and J are TRBV12-3 or TRBV12-4 and TRBJ2-7; D possibly uses TRBD1 or TRBD2 (5 bases each). The CDR3 has 11 residues. V shed 8 bases and J shed 2 bases, with 7 bases lying between them.

About this clonotype itself: This may come from a read error, since a much larger clone is one base off. The chain couples TRBV10-3 to TRBJ2-1; either TRBD1 or TRBD2 may fit D (6 bases each). V shed 4 bases and J shed 9 bases, with 19 bases lying between them. Per the germline V gene, CDR1 is ENHRY and CDR2 is SYGVKD. There are 15 residues in the CDR3. This chain's CDR3 is CAISVMPRGEPEQFF. In DNA form, the CDR3 reads TGTGCCATCAGTGTCATGCCTAGGGGGGAACCTGAGCAGTTCTTC.

A note on this clonotype: A much larger clone is a single base away; this may be a read error. The chain joins TRBV29-1 to TRBJ2-7; TRBD1 agrees at 8 bases. The CDR3 extends over 13 amino acids. Germline loops: CDR1 SQVTM, CDR2 ANQGSEA. In DNA, the CDR3 is TGCAGCGTAGAGGACAGGGTGGGGTACGAGCGGTACTTC. Translation gives CSVEDRVGYERYF.

This sequence joins TRBV6-6 and TRBJ1-5; possibly TRBD1 for D (5 bases). This CDR3 spans 16 amino acids. The V end lost 2 bases, the J end lost 6 bases, and 17 bases lay between the germline ends. Per the germline V gene, CDR1 is MNHNY and CDR2 is SVGAGI (reference sequence). In nucleotides, the CDR3 is TGTGCCAGCAGTTACAATTTGGGGGATAGGGGTCAGCCCCAGCATTTT. It is translated as CASSYNLGDRGQPQHF.

This clonotype showed up just a few times. The chain employs TRBV4-1 and TRBJ2-2; D gene ambiguous. The V and J ends lost 2 bases and 0 bases respectively, with 13 bases between them. CDR1 and CDR2 from the germline V gene are MGHRA and YSYEKL. The length of the CDR3 is 17 residues. The CDR3 protein is CASSQFAVGANTGELFF. The CDR3 region has the DNA TGCGCCAGCAGCCAATTCGCTGTAGGAGCGAACACCGGGGAGCTGTTTTTT.

The chain carries TRBV9 and TRBJ2-5; possible D gene TRBD2, 5 bases. This CDR3 contains 14 residues. Germline-derived CDR1 and CDR2 are SGDLS and YYNGEE. Between the trimmed V and J ends, which lost 3 bases and 3 bases, there was a span of 12 bases. The CDR3 loop reads CASSARDLKETQYF. The CDR3 DNA reads as TGTGCCAGCAGCGCCCGGGATTTGAAAGAGACCCAGTACTTC.

This rearrangement joins TRBV4-1 to TRBJ2-1, with TRBD2 matching 13 bases. V was clipped by 3 bases and J by 4 bases; unmatched bases: 3. CDR1 and CDR2 from the germline V gene are MGHRA and YSYEKL. The CDR3 runs to 16 residues. CDR3 DNA sequence: TGCGCCAGCAGCCACGGACTAGCGGGAGAGTACAATGAGCAGTTCTTC. It yields the protein CASSHGLAGEYNEQFF.

The genes are TRBV4-1 and TRBJ1-6; possibly TRBD1 for D (5 bases). Germline assignment: CDR1 MGHRA and CDR2 YSYEKL. The CDR3 extends over 17 amino acids. Trimming took 0 bases from V and 7 from J, leaving 16 bases between them. The CDR3 region has the DNA TGCGCCAGCAGCCAAGACAGGGACCCTCGAGGGAATTCACCCCTCCACTTT. Amino acid sequence: CASSQDRDPRGNSPLHF.

The rearrangement joins TRBV19 to TRBJ2-7, with a weak D call TRBD2 (7 bases). CDR1 LNHDA and CDR2 SQIVND come from the germline V gene (reference sequence). The V end was cut by 5 bases, the J end by 1 base, with 15 bases between. This CDR3 has 15 residues. The CDR3 loop is CASSYREGPSYEQYF. CDR3 DNA: TGTGCCAGTAGTTACAGGGAGGGGCCTTCCTACGAGCAGTACTTC.

V is TRBV20-1 and J is TRBJ2-5; 8 bases fit TRBD2. The ends lost 4 bases at V and 4 bases at J; junction bases unmatched: 11. The CDR3 runs 15 residues. Germline V lookup: CDR1 DFQATT, CDR2 SNEGSKA (reference sequence). The CDR3 nucleotides are TGCAGTGCTAACCGTTATCGGGAGGGGGGAGAGACCCAGTACTTC. Its translation: CSANRYREGGETQYF.

The chain recombines TRBV20-1 with TRBJ2-1; TRBD2 matches 8 bases. Per germline, CDR1 DFQATT and CDR2 SNEGSKA (reference sequence). The CDR3 length is 15 residues. The J segment lost 6 bases and the V segment lost 3 bases, leaving 10 bases of the junction unmatched. The CDR3 loop reads CSARTSVSFFNEQFF. As DNA, the CDR3 is TGCAGTGCTAGGACTAGCGTATCGTTTTTCAATGAGCAGTTCTTC.

This clonotype was recorded many times. The chain employs TRBV20-1 and TRBJ1-1; possible D gene TRBD1, 5 bases. Trimming removed 5 bases from V and 1 base from J, with 20 bases in between. This CDR3 spans 16 amino acids. CDR1 is DFQATT, CDR2 SNEGSKA, per germline (reference sequence). CDR3 sequence (DNA): TGCAGTGCTCCGGACGGGAGCAAGAGGGGGAACACTGAAGCTTTCTTT. Its translation is CSAPDGSKRGNTEAFF.

The CDR3 region is CASSEQGPQNTGELFF. The CDR3 region has the DNA TGTGCCAGCAGTGAACAGGGGCCACAGAACACCGGGGAGCTGTTTTTT. The chain employs TRBV2 and TRBJ2-2, with a possible D match to TRBD1 (6 bases). Germline V gene sequence: CDR1 SNHLY, CDR2 FYNNEI. CDR3 length: 16 amino acids. V lost 2 bases to trimming and J lost 1 base, with 11 bases between them.

This clonotype came up many times. The chain is built from TRBV20-1 and TRBJ2-7, with no clear D. This CDR3 has 9 amino acids. V lost 4 bases to trimming and J lost 7 bases, with 5 bases between them. The germline V gene has CDR1 DFQATT and CDR2 SNEGSKA (reference sequence). The CDR3 is CSANLEQYF. The CDR3 DNA is TGCAGTGCTAATCTTGAGCAGTACTTC.

This sequence joins TRBV6-5 and TRBJ2-1, with 10 bases aligning to TRBD2. The trim removed 7 bases at V and 7 bases at J, leaving 13 bases unmatched. The CDR3 is 16 amino acids. In germline, CDR1 is MNHEY, CDR2 SVGAGI. CDR3 in DNA: TGTGCCAGCACACAACTCAGCGGGAGGGCCAGAAATGAGCAGTTCTTC. Translating it yields CASTQLSGRARNEQFF.

Comment on this clonotype: The germline gene is not matched at one end of the junction; a read error may be the cause. The rearrangement links TRBV6-1 to TRBJ1-6, with a possible D match to TRBD1 (5 bases). The CDR3 sequence is 16 residues long. The germline V gene has CDR1 MNHNS and CDR2 SASEGT. DNA for the CDR3: TGTGCCAGCACCCGAAGTTGGGGCTCCGATAATTCACCCCTCCACTTT. It encodes CASTRSWGSDNSPLHF.

This clonotype was observed a handful of times. The chain employs TRBV20-1 and TRBJ1-4; D is unresolved. The CDR3 is made up of 13 amino acids. The V gene lost 3 bases and the J gene lost 8 bases, with 13 bases spanning the gap. Germline V gene sequence: CDR1 DFQATT, CDR2 SNEGSKA (reference sequence). The CDR3 here is CSARMGLGEKLFF. In nucleotides, the CDR3 is TGCAGTGCTAGGATGGGCCTGGGAGAAAAACTGTTTTTT.